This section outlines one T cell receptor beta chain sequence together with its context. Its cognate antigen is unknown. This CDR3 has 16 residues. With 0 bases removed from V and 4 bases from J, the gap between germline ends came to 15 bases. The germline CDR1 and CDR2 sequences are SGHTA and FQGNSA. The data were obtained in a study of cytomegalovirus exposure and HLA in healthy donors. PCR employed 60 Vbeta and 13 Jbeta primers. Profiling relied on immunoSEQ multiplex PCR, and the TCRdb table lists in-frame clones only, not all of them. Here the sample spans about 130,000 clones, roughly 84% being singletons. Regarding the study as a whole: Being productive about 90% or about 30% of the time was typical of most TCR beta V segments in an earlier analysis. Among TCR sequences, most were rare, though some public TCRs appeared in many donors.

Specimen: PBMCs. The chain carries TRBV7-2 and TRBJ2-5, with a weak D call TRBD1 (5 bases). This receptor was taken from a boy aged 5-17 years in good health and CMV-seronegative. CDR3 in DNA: TGTGCCAGCAGCTTAGCAAGGACCCGAACAGGAGAGACCCAGTACTTC. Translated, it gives CASSLARTRTGETQYF. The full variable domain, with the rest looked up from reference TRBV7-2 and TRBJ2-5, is GAGVSQSPSNKVTEKGKDVELRCDPISGHTALYWYRQSLGQGLEFLIYFQGNSAPDKSGLPSDRFSAERTGGSVSTLTIQRTQQEDSAVYLCASSLARTRTGETQYFGPGTRLLVL.